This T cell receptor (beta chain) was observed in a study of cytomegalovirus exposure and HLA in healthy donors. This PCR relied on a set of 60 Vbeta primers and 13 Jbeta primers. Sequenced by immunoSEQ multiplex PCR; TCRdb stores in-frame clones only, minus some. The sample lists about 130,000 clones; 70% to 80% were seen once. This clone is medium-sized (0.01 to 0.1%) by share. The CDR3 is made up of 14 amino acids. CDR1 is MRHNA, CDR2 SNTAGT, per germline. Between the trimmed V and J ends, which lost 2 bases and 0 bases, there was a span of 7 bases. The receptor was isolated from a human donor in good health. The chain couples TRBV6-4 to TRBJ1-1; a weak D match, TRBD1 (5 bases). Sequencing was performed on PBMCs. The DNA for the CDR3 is TGTGCCAGCAGTGACACGGGGGTGAACACTGAAGCTTTCTTT. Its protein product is CASSDTGVNTEAFF.